A few counts support the clone carrying this TCR beta chain. Its antigen is not identified. Germline loops: CDR1 SGHKS, CDR2 YYEKEE (reference sequence). The V end was cut by 6 bases, the J end by 5 bases, with 15 bases between. This CDR3 region has 14 residues. The data were obtained in a study of early T cells in non-severe SARS-CoV-2 infection. Study as a whole: Sequencing input comprised bulk RNA from unsorted whole blood; chain pairing was not available. Whole-study results and caveats: In VDJdb matching, anti-spike CD8 responses were favored while private and CD4 specificities went missing.

Individual cDNA molecules carried attached unique molecular identifiers. MiXCR was run by TCRdb on the 5' RACE reads, yielding one entry per CDR3 protein. Among about 84,000 distinct CDR3 sequences, around an eighth were seen once, and the ten largest hold approximately 2.6%. Sample: whole blood. The V gene is TRBV5-5, the J gene TRBJ2-1; D is possibly TRBD2 (5 bases). The TCR originated in an adult who was a healthcare worker with PCR-confirmed SARS-CoV-2 infection or an uninfected control (not recorded which). DNA for the CDR3: TGTGCCAGCACCCAACGGGGAAGAAACAATGAGCAGTTCTTC. Translated: CASTQRGRNNEQFF.